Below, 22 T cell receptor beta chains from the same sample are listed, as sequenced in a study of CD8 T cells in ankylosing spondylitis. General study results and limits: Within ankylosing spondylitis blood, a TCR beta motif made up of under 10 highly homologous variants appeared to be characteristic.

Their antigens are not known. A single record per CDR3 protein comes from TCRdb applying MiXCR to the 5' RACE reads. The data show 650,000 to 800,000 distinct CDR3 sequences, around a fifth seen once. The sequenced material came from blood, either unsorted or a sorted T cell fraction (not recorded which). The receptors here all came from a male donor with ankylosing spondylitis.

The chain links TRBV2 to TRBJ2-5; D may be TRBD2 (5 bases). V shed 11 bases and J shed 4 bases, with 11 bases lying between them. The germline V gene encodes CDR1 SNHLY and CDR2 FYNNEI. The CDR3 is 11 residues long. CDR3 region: CAGGARETQYF. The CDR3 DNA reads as TGTGCCGGAGGAGCCCGAGAGACCCAGTACTTC.

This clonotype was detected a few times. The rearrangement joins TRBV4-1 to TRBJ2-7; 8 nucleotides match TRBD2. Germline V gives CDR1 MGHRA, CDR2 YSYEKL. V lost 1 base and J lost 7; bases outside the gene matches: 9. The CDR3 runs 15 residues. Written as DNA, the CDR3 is TGCGCCAGCAGCCAAGTAGGGACTAGGACGCGGGAGCAGTACTTC. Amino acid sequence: CASSQVGTRTREQYF.

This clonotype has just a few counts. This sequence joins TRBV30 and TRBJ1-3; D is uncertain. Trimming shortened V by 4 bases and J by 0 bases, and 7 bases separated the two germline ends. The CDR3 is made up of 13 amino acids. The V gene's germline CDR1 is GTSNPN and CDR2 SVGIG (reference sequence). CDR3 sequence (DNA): TGTGCCTGGATCAAGGGCTCTGGAAACACCATATATTTT. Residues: CAWIKGSGNTIYF. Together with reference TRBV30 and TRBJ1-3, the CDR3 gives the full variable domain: SQTIHQWPATLVQPVGSPLSLECTVEGTSNPNLYWYRQAAGRGLQLLFYSVGIGQISSEVPQNLSASRPQDRQFILSSKKLLLSDSGFYLCAWIKGSGNTIYFGEGSWLTVV.

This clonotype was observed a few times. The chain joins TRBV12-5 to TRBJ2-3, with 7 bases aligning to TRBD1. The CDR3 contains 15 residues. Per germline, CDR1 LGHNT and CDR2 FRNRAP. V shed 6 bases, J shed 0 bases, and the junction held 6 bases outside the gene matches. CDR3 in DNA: TGTGCTAGTGGATCCGGGACAGTCAGCACAGATACGCAGTATTTT. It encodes CASGSGTVSTDTQYF.

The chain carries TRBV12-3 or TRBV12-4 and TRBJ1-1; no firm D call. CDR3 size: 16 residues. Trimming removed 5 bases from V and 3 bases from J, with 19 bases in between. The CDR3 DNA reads TGTGCCAGCAGTAGGTGGGAGGGCCGCGGAGACACTGAAGCTTTCTTT. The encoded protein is CASSRWEGRGDTEAFF.

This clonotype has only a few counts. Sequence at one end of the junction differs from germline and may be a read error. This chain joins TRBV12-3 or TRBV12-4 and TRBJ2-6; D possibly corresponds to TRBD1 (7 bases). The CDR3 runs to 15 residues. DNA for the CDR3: TGTGCCAGCAGCCCCAGGGGGACTGGAGCCAACGTCCTGACTTTC. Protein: CASSPRGTGANVLTF.

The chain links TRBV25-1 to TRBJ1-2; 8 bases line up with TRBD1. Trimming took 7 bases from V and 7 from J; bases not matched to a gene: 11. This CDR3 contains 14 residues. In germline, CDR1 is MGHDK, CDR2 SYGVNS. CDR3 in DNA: TGTGCCAGCACCGCCGACAGGGGAATTGGTGGCTACACCTTC. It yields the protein CASTADRGIGGYTF.

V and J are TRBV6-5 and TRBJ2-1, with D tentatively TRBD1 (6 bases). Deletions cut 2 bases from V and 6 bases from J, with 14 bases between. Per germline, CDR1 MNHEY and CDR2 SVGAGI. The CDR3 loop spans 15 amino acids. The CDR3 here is CASSYGTRKGNEQFF. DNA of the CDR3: TGTGCCAGCAGTTACGGGACAAGGAAGGGCAATGAGCAGTTCTTC.

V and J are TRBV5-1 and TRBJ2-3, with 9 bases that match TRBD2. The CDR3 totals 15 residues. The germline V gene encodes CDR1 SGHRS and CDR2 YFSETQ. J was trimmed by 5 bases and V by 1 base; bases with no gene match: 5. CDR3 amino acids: CASSLIAGGGDTQYF. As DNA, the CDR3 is TGCGCCAGCAGCTTGATTGCGGGAGGGGGAGATACGCAGTATTTT.

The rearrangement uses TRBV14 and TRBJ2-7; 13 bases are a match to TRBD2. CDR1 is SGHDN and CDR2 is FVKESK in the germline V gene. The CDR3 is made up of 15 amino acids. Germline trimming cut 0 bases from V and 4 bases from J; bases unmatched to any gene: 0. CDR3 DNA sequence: TGTGCCAGCAGCCAAGAGGGACTAGCGGGGTACGAGCAGTACTTC. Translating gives CASSQEGLAGYEQYF.

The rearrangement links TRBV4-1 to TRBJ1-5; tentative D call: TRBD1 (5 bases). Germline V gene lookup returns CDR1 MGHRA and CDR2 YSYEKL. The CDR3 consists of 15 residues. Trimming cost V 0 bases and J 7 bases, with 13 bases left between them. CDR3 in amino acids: CASSQDGAGEQPQHF. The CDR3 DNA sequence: TGCGCCAGCAGCCAAGATGGGGCCGGGGAACAGCCCCAGCATTTT.

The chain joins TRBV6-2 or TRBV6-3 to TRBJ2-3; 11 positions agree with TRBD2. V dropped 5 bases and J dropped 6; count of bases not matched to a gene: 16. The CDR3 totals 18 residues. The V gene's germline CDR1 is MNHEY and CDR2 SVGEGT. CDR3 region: CASSTSAQLAGVGDTQYF. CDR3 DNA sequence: TGTGCCAGCAGTACCAGCGCTCAACTAGCGGGAGTTGGGGATACGCAGTATTTT.

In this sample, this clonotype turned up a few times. CDR3 in DNA: TGTGCCAGCAGCCCAATTCCCGGGGATCAGCCCCAGCATTTT. Encoded protein: CASSPIPGDQPQHF. The chain joins TRBV3-1 to TRBJ1-5; D is unclear. The length of the CDR3 is 14 residues. The germline V gene has CDR1 LGHDT and CDR2 YNNKEL (reference sequence). V lost 4 bases and J lost 5, with 12 bases in between.

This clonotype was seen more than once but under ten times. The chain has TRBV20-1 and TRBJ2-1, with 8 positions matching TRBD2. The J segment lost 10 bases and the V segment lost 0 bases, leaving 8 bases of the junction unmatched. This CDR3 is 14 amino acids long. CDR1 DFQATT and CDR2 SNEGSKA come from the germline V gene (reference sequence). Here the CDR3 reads CSARDFGRAGEQFF. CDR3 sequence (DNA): TGCAGTGCTAGAGATTTCGGGAGGGCCGGAGAGCAGTTCTTC.

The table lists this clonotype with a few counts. CDR3 coding DNA: TGTGCCAGCAGCTTAGGGGACAGGGACCACGAGCAGTACTTC. This translates into CASSLGDRDHEQYF. The gene calls are TRBV7-2 and TRBJ2-7; TRBD1 matches 9 bases. Germline V lookup: CDR1 SGHTA, CDR2 FQGNSA. V dropped 1 base and J dropped 5; count of bases not matched to a gene: 3. CDR3 length: 14 amino acids.

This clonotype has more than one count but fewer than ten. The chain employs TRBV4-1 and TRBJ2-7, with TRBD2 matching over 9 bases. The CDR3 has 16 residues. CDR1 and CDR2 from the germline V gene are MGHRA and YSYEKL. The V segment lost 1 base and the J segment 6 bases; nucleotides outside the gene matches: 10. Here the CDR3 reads CASSQGIAGERLEQYF. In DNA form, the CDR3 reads TGCGCCAGCAGCCAAGGCATAGCGGGAGAGCGGCTCGAGCAGTACTTC.

CDR3 nucleotide sequence: TGTGCCATCAGTGAAAATCGGAATCAGCCCCAGCATTTT. It yields the protein CAISENRNQPQHF. The chain has TRBV10-3 and TRBJ1-5; D is ambiguous. The germline gives CDR1 ENHRY, CDR2 SYGVKD. Deletions cut 3 bases from V and 4 bases from J, with 7 bases between. The CDR3 has 13 residues.

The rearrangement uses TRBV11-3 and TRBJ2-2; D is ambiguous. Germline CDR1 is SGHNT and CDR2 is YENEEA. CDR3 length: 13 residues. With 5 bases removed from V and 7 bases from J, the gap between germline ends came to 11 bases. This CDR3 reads CASSPPRIGELFF. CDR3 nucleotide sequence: TGTGCCAGCAGCCCCCCGCGAATCGGGGAGCTGTTTTTT.

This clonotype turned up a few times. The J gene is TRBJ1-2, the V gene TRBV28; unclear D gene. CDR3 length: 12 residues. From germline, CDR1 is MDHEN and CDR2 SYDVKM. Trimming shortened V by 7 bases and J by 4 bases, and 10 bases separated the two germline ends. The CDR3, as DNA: TGTGCCAGCACTTCCAGTTCCTATGGCTACACCTTC. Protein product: CASTSSSYGYTF.

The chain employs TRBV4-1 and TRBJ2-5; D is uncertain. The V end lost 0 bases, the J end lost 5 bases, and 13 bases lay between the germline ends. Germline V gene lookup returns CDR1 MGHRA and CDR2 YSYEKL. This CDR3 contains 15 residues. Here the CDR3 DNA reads TGCGCCAGCAGCCAAGAGAGTGGGCTAGTGGAGACCCAGTACTTC. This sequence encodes CASSQESGLVETQYF.

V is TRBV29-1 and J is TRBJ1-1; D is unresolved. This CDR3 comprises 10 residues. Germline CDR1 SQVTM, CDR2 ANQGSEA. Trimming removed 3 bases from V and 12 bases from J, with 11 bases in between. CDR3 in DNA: TGCAGCGTTGATTGGGGTGGGTCTTTCTTT. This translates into CSVDWGGSFF. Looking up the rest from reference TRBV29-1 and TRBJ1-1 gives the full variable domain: SAVISQKPSRDICQRGTSLTIQCQVDSQVTMMFWYRQQPGQSLTLIATANQGSEATYESGFVIDKFPISRPNLTFSTLTVSNMSPEDSSIYLCSVDWGGSFFGQGTRLTVV.

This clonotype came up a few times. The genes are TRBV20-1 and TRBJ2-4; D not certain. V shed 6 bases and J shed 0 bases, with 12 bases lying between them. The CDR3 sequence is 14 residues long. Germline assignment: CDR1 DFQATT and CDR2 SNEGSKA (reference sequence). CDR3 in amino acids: CSAKDIIAKNIQYF. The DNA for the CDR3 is TGCAGTGCCAAAGACATTATAGCCAAAAACATTCAGTACTTC.